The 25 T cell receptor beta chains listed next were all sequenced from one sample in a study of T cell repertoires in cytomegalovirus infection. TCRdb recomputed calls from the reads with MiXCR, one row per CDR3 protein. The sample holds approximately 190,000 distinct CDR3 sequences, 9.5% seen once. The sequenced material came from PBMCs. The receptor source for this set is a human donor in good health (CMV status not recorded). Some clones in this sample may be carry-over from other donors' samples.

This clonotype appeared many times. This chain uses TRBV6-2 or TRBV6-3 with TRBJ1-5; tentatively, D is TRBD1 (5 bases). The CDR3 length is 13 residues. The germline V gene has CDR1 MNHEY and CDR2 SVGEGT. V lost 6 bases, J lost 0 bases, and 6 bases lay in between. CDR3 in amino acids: CASRQDSNQPQHF. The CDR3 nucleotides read TGTGCCAGCAGACAGGATAGCAATCAGCCCCAGCATTTT.

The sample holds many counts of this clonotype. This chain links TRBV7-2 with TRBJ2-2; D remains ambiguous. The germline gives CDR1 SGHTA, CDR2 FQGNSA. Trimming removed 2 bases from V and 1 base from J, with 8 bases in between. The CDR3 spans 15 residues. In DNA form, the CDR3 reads TGTGCCAGCAGCTTACAAGGAAGGAACACCGGGGAGCTGTTTTTT. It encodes CASSLQGRNTGELFF.

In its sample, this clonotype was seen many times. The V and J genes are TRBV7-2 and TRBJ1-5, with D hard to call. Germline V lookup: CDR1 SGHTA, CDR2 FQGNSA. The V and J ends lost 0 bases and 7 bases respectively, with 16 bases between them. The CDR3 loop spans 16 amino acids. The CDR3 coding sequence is TGTGCCAGCAGCTTAGCGCCGGGTACGTCGGGGCAGCCCCAGCATTTT. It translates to CASSLAPGTSGQPQHF.

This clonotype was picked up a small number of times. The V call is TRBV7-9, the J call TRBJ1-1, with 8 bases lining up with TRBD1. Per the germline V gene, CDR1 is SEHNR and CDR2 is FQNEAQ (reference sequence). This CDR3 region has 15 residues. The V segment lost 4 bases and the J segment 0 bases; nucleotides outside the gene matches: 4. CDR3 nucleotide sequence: TGTGCCAGCAGCTCATACAGGGGGTTGAACACTGAAGCTTTCTTT. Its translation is CASSSYRGLNTEAFF.

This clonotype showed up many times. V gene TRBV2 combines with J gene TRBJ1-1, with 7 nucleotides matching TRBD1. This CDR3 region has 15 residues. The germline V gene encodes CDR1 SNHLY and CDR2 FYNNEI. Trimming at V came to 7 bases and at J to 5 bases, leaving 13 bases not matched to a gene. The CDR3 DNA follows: TGTGCCAGCATTACGAAGACAGGGAGGGGGACTGAAGCTTTCTTT. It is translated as CASITKTGRGTEAFF.

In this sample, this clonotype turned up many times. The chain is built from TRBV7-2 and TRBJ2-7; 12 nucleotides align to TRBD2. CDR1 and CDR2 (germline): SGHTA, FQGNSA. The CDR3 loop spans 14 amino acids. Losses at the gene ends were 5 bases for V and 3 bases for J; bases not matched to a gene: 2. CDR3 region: CASSTSGRFYEQYF. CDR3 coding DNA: TGTGCCAGCAGCACTAGCGGGAGGTTCTACGAGCAGTACTTC.

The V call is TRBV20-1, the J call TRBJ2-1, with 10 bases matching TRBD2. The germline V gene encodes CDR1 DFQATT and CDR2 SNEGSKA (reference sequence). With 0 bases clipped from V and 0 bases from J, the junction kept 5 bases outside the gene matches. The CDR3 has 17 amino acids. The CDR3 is CSARERTSGFSYNEQFF. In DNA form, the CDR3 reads TGCAGTGCTAGAGAACGGACTAGCGGTTTCTCCTACAATGAGCAGTTCTTC.

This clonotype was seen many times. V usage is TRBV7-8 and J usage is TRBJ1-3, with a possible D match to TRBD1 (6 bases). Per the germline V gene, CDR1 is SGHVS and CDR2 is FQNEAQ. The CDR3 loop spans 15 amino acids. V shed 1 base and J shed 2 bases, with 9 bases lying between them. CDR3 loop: CASSLDRVTGNTIYF. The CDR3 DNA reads TGTGCCAGCAGCTTAGACAGGGTAACTGGAAACACCATATATTTT.

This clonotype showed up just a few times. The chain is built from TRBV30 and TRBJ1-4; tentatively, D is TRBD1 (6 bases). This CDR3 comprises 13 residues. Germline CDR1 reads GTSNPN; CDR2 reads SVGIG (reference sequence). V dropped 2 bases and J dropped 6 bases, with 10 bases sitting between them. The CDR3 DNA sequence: TGTGCCTGGAGTACAGGGATGGATGAAAAACTGTTTTTT. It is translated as CAWSTGMDEKLFF.

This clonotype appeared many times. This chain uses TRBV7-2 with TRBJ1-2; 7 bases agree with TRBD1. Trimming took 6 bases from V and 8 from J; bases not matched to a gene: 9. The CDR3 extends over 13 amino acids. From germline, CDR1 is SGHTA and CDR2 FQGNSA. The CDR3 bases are TGTGCCAGCAGGGCCGGACAGGAGATCGGCTACACCTTC. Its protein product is CASRAGQEIGYTF. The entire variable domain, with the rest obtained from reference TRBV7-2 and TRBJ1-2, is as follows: GAGVSQSPSNKVTEKGKDVELRCDPISGHTALYWYRQSLGQGLEFLIYFQGNSAPDKSGLPSDRFSAERTGGSVSTLTIQRTQQEDSAVYLCASRAGQEIGYTFGSGTRLTVV.

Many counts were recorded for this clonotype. This CDR3 is CASSLVGSGSLNTEAFF. The DNA of the CDR3 is TGTGCCAGCAGCTTAGTCGGGTCAGGTTCCCTGAACACTGAAGCTTTCTTT. The chain couples TRBV7-2 to TRBJ1-1; D remains unclear. Germline CDR1 reads SGHTA; CDR2 reads FQGNSA. Trimming shortened V by 1 base and J by 0 bases, and 15 bases separated the two germline ends. This CDR3 region has 17 residues. The full variable domain, completed using reference TRBV7-2 and TRBJ1-1, is GAGVSQSPSNKVTEKGKDVELRCDPISGHTALYWYRQSLGQGLEFLIYFQGNSAPDKSGLPSDRFSAERTGGSVSTLTIQRTQQEDSAVYLCASSLVGSGSLNTEAFFGQGTRLTVV.

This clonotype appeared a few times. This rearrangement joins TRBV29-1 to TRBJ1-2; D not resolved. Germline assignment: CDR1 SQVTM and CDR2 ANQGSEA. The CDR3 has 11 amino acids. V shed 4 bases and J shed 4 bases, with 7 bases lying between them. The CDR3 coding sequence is TGCAGCGTTGCCGGGTTCTATGGCTACACCTTC. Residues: CSVAGFYGYTF.

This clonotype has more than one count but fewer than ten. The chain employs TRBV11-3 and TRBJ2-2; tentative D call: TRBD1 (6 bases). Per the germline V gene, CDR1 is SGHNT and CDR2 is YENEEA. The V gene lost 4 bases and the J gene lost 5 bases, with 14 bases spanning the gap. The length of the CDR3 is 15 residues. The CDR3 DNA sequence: TGTGCCAGCAGCTCCAACTCCGACAGGACCGGGGAGCTGTTTTTT. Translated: CASSSNSDRTGELFF.

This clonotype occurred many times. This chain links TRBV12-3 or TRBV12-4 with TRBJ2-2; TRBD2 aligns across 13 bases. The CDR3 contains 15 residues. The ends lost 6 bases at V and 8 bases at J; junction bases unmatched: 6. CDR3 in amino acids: CASSPTSGGAGELFF. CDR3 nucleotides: TGTGCCAGCAGCCCTACTAGCGGGGGGGCTGGGGAGCTGTTTTTT.

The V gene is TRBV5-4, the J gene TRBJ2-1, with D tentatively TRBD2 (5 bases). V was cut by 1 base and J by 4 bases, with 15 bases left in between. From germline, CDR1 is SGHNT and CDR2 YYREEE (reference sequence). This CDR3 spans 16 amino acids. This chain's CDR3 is CASSLKLSGVYNEQFF. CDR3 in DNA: TGTGCCAGCAGCTTGAAATTAAGCGGAGTATACAATGAGCAGTTCTTC.

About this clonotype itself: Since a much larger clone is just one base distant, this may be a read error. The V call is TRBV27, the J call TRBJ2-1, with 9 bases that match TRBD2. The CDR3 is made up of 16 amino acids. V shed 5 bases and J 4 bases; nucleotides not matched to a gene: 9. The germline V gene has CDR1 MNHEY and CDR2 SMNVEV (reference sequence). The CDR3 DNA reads TGTGCCAGCAGTCGGCCGGGGCTAGCGGGGTACAATGAGCAGTTCTTC. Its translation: CASSRPGLAGYNEQFF.

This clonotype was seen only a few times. For the CDR3, the DNA is TGCAGTGCTAGCGGACCCAGGGCTGGTGTCGAGCAGTACTTC. It encodes CSASGPRAGVEQYF. The rearrangement links TRBV20-1 to TRBJ2-7, with a weak D call TRBD1 (5 bases). The CDR3 is made up of 14 amino acids. Trimming stripped 3 bases from V and 6 bases from J, with 18 bases between. CDR1 and CDR2 (germline): DFQATT, SNEGSKA (reference sequence).

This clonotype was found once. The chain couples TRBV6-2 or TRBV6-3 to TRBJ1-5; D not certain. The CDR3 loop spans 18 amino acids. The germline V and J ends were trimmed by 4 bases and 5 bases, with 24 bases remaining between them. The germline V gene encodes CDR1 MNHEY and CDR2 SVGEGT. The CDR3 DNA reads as TGTGCCAGCAGTTTCTTAATAGGATCCGGGCCCCTTGATCAGCCCCAGCATTTT. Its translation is CASSFLIGSGPLDQPQHF.

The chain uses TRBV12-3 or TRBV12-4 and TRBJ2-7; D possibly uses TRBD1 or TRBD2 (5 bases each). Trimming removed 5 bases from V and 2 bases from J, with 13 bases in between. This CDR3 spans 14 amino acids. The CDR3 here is CASSVLGTTYEQYF. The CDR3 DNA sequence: TGTGCCAGCAGTGTGCTTGGGACCACCTACGAGCAGTACTTC.

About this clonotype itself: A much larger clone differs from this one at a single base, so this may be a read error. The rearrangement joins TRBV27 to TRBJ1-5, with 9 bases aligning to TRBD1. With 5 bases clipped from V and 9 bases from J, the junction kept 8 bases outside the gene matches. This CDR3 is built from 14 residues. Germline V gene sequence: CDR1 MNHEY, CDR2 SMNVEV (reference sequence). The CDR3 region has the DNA TGTGCCAGCAGTGTACAGGGGGCAGGTCGGCCCCAGCATTTT. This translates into CASSVQGAGRPQHF.

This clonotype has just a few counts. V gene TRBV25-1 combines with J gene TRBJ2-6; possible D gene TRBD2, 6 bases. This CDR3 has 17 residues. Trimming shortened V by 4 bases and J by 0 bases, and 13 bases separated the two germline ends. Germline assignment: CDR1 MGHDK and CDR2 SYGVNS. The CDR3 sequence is CASSVPGGNSGANVLTF. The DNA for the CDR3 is TGTGCCAGCAGTGTACCCGGGGGAAACTCTGGGGCCAACGTCCTGACTTTC.

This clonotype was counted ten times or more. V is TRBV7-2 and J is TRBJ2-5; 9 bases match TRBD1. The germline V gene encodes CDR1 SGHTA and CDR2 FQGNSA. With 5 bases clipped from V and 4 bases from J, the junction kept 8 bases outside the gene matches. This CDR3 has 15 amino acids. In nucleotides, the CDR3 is TGTGCCAGCAGCGCAACTCCGACAGGGGGAGAGACCCAGTACTTC. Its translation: CASSATPTGGETQYF.

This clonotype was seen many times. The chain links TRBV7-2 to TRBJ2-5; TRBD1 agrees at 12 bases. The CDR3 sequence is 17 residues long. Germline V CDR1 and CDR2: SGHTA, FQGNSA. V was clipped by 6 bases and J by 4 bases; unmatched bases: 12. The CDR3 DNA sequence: TGTGCCAGCAGTACCAGGGGGGGACAGGGGGCGGGAGAGACCCAGTACTTC. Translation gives CASSTRGGQGAGETQYF.

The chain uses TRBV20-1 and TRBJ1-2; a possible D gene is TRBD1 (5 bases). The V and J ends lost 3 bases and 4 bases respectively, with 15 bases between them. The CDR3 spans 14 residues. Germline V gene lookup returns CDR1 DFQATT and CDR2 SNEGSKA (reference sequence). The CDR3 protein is CSARTPGGFYGYTF. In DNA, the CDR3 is TGCAGTGCTAGGACCCCCGGGGGATTCTATGGCTACACCTTC.

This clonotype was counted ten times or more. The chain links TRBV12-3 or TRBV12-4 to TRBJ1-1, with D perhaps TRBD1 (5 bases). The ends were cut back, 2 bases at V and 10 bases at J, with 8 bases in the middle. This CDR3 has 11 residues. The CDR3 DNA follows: TGTGCCAGCAGTTTAAGGGGCGTAGCTTTCTTT. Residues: CASSLRGVAFF.